One and the same sample provided the 32 T cell receptor beta chains below, sequenced in a study of cytomegalovirus exposure and HLA in healthy donors (dated by TCRdb to 2015 to 2018). The library was obtained by the immunoSEQ multiplex PCR assay. The multiplex PCR relied on a mix of 60 forward primers for TCR Vbeta segments and 13 reverse primers for TCR Jbeta segments. TCRdb provides this immuneACCESS table in a form limited to in-frame rearrangements. Some clones are lacking; in checked studies, under half of them reflect an unresolved V gene, and why the rest are absent is not known. The sample table lists around 140,000 clones, around 80% of them with a count of one. Clones ranked in the top ten supply about 1.7% of the sample. Sequenced: PBMCs. The source is a female donor in good health and CMV-seropositive.

CDR3 protein: CASSLNAGSHGYTF. The CDR3 DNA reads as TGTGCCAGCAGCTTAAATGCGGGGTCACATGGCTACACCTTC. The J gene is TRBJ1-2, the V gene TRBV7-9; no definite D call. CDR3 size: 14 residues. Germline loops: CDR1 SEHNR, CDR2 FQNEAQ (reference sequence). Between the trimmed V and J ends, which lost 2 bases and 6 bases, there was a span of 13 bases.

The chain uses TRBV7-7 and TRBJ2-2; 7 bases agree with TRBD2. The germline V gene has CDR1 SSHAT and CDR2 FNYEAQ (reference sequence). V dropped 4 bases and J dropped 0; count of bases not matched to a gene: 8. The CDR3 spans 17 residues. The CDR3 region is CASSSHLADANTGELFF. For the CDR3, the DNA is TGTGCCAGCAGCTCTCATCTAGCGGACGCGAACACCGGGGAGCTGTTTTTT.

V is TRBV14 and J is TRBJ2-2, with 15 bases that match TRBD2. This CDR3 has 20 amino acids. CDR1 and CDR2 from the germline V gene are SGHDN and FVKESK. V trimming: 0 bases; J trimming: 4 bases; junction bases outside the gene matches: 9. The CDR3 loop is CASSQDFGTSGRWSTGELFF. The CDR3 coding sequence is TGTGCCAGCAGCCAAGATTTTGGGACTAGCGGGAGGTGGAGCACCGGGGAGCTGTTTTTT.

V and J are TRBV25-1 and TRBJ1-3; D is perhaps TRBD1 (6 bases). Germline values: CDR1 MGHDK, CDR2 SYGVNS. The length of the CDR3 is 14 residues. Trimming took 4 bases from V and 0 from J, leaving 7 bases between them. The CDR3: CASSVGASGNTIYF. The DNA for the CDR3 is TGTGCCAGCAGTGTGGGGGCCTCTGGAAACACCATATATTTT.

The V gene is TRBV2, the J gene TRBJ2-7, with 8 bases fitting TRBD1. Trimming removed 6 bases from V and 3 bases from J; junction bases left unmatched: 7. This CDR3 has 14 residues. From germline, CDR1 is SNHLY and CDR2 FYNNEI. CDR3 coding DNA: TGTGCCAGCAGGGCAGGACAGGGAGACTACGAGCAGTACTTC. Residues: CASRAGQGDYEQYF.

This clone was observed once. The chain employs TRBV11-3 and TRBJ2-1; TRBD1 is a possible D gene (6 bases). The CDR3 runs 17 residues. From germline, CDR1 is SGHNT and CDR2 YENEEA. V was cut by 1 base and J by 4 bases, with 17 bases left in between. The CDR3 DNA follows: TGTGCCAGCAGCTTAGGTCCCCGGGACACGGGGTACAATGAGCAGTTCTTC. It yields the protein CASSLGPRDTGYNEQFF.

The V gene is TRBV7-2, the J gene TRBJ2-5; 14 nucleotides match TRBD2. The CDR3 is 16 residues long. After removal of 5 bases from V and 6 bases from J, the junction contained 8 bases not matched to a gene. Germline V CDR1 and CDR2: SGHTA, FQGNSA. The CDR3 spells CASSPTGTSGGQTQYF. CDR3 nucleotide sequence: TGTGCCAGCAGCCCCACCGGGACTAGCGGGGGTCAGACCCAGTACTTC.

The V and J genes are TRBV7-9 and TRBJ2-1, with 7 bases that match TRBD2. The CDR3 length is 15 residues. The V and J ends lost 2 bases and 5 bases, in that order; junction bases with no gene match: 6. Germline V gene lookup returns CDR1 SEHNR and CDR2 FQNEAQ (reference sequence). The CDR3, as DNA: TGTGCCAGCAGCTTACTAGCGGAAAGGGACAATGAGCAGTTCTTC. Translated, it gives CASSLLAERDNEQFF.

V and J are TRBV9 and TRBJ2-2; TRBD1 aligns across 8 bases. V shed 4 bases and J 4 bases; nucleotides not matched to a gene: 6. Germline-derived CDR1 and CDR2 are SGDLS and YYNGEE. The CDR3 runs to 15 residues. As DNA, the CDR3 is TGTGCCAGCAGCCCGCGGACAGGGACCACCGGGGAGCTGTTTTTT. Amino acid sequence: CASSPRTGTTGELFF. The complete variable domain, with remaining parts taken from reference TRBV9 and TRBJ2-2, reads DSGVTQTPKHLITATGQRVTLRCSPRSGDLSVYWYQQSLDQGLQFLIQYYNGEERAKGNILERFSAQQFPDLHSELNLSSLELGDSALYFCASSPRTGTTGELFFGEGSRLTVL.

CDR3 sequence (DNA): TGTGCCAGCACCATGGACAGGGCGAGCGAAAAACTGTTTTTT. It codes for CASTMDRASEKLFF. The chain links TRBV2 to TRBJ1-4, with 8 bases lining up with TRBD1. The CDR3 runs to 14 residues. V was clipped by 7 bases and J by 8 bases; unmatched bases: 9. Per the germline V gene, CDR1 is SNHLY and CDR2 is FYNNEI.

CDR3 DNA sequence: TGTGCCAGCAGTTTAATGGGGGGGGTGGAAAAACTGTTTTTT. Translated: CASSLMGGVEKLFF. The chain has TRBV28 and TRBJ1-4; D possibly corresponds to TRBD1 (5 bases). Germline V gene data show CDR1 as MDHEN and CDR2 as SYDVKM. The V gene lost 2 bases and the J gene lost 8 bases, with 12 bases spanning the gap. CDR3 size: 14 residues.

This chain connects TRBV7-9 to TRBJ1-5; D is possibly TRBD1 (6 bases). Trimming removed 1 base from V and 5 bases from J, with 12 bases in between. Germline V lookup: CDR1 SEHNR, CDR2 FQNEAQ (reference sequence). This CDR3 has 15 amino acids. CDR3 DNA sequence: TGTGCCAGCAGCTTAGGGTCAGGGGAGCATCAGCCCCAGCATTTT. The encoded protein is CASSLGSGEHQPQHF.

The chain combines TRBV7-9 with TRBJ1-1, with D uncertain. V shed 4 bases and J shed 5 bases, with 14 bases lying between them. Germline CDR1 and CDR2: SEHNR and FQNEAQ (reference sequence). The CDR3 runs to 14 residues. CDR3 sequence reads: CASSSPDGETEAFF. Here the CDR3 DNA reads TGTGCCAGCAGCTCCCCCGACGGGGAAACTGAAGCTTTCTTT.

The rearrangement links TRBV7-3 to TRBJ2-5; TRBD1 is a possible D gene (5 bases). Germline assignment: CDR1 SGHTA and CDR2 FQGTGA. CDR3 length: 13 amino acids. Trimming removed 6 bases at V and 2 bases at J, with 10 bases between. The CDR3 here is CASSRGRQETQYF. For the CDR3, the DNA is TGTGCCAGCAGTAGGGGCAGGCAAGAGACCCAGTACTTC.

This clone was seen just once. The chain joins TRBV10-3 to TRBJ2-2; TRBD2 matches 10 bases. J gave up 0 bases and V 3 bases, and 1 base lay outside the gene matches. The CDR3 sequence is 16 residues long. CDR1 is ENHRY and CDR2 is SYGVKD in the germline V gene. CDR3 bases: TGTGCCATCAGTGATAGCGGGGGGTCGAACACCGGGGAGCTGTTTTTT. Protein sequence: CAISDSGGSNTGELFF.

This clone is a singleton in its sample. One junction end does not reproduce the germline sequence, and a read error may be involved. This chain joins TRBV6-5 and TRBJ2-7; D uncertain. The CDR3 contains 16 residues. Germline values: CDR1 MNHEY, CDR2 SVGAGI. CDR3: CASSYRRGPGSHEQYF. The CDR3 coding sequence is TGTGCCAGCAGTTACCGGCGAGGCCCCGGCTCCCACGAGCAGTACTTC.

The CDR3 spells CASSPSGIGTNEKLFF. The DNA of the CDR3 is TGTGCCAGCTCACCATCCGGGATTGGAACTAATGAAAAACTGTTTTTT. The chain uses TRBV18 and TRBJ1-4, with no clear D. The CDR3 is 16 residues long. Deletions cut 2 bases from V and 1 base from J, with 11 bases between. Looked up from germline, CDR1 is KGHSH and CDR2 is LQKENI.

With respect to this clone: A read error may produce the germline difference seen at one junction end. This sequence joins TRBV5-5 and TRBJ2-7; a weak D match, TRBD1 (6 bases). Germline-derived CDR1 and CDR2 are SGHKS and YYEKEE (reference sequence). CDR3 size: 13 residues. CDR3: CASTTGAGAAEHF. DNA of the CDR3: TGTGCCAGCACCACTGGGGCAGGGGCAGCGGAACACTTC.

The chain uses TRBV13 and TRBJ2-1; perhaps TRBD2 as D (5 bases). Looked up from germline, CDR1 is PRHDT and CDR2 is FYEKMQ (reference sequence). V was cut by 0 bases and J by 7 bases, with 10 bases left in between. The CDR3 sequence is 14 residues long. The CDR3, as DNA: TGTGCCAGCAGCTTAGGGCTACTAGAGAATGAGCAGTTCTTC. Protein: CASSLGLLENEQFF.

The gene calls are TRBV9 and TRBJ2-3; the match to TRBD2 covers 7 bases. This CDR3 has 14 amino acids. V lost 0 bases to trimming and J lost 4 bases; unmatched junction nucleotides: 2. Germline CDR1 is SGDLS and CDR2 is YYNGEE. This CDR3 reads CASSVVGGSDTQYF. DNA for the CDR3: TGTGCCAGCAGCGTAGTCGGGGGGTCAGATACGCAGTATTTT.

The chain uses TRBV19 and TRBJ2-3; possible D gene TRBD1, 6 bases. V gave up 7 bases and J gave up 4 bases, with 15 bases separating them. From germline, CDR1 is LNHDA and CDR2 SQIVND (reference sequence). This CDR3 has 14 amino acids. The CDR3 DNA reads TGTGCCAGTACCACAGGGCAGGGTGCAGATACGCAGTATTTT. Translating it yields CASTTGQGADTQYF.

This clone showed up just once. The J gene is TRBJ1-2, the V gene TRBV19; possibly TRBD1 for D (5 bases). Germline V lookup: CDR1 LNHDA, CDR2 SQIVND (reference sequence). This CDR3 region has 11 residues. Trimming took off 6 bases at V and 8 bases at J, with 10 bases between the two ends. The CDR3 region is CASRQGYGYTF. In DNA, the CDR3 is TGTGCCAGTAGGCAGGGTTACGGCTACACCTTC. Supplemented by reference TRBV19 and TRBJ1-2, the full variable domain reads DGGITQSPKYLFRKEGQNVTLSCEQNLNHDAMYWYRQDPGQGLRLIYYSQIVNDFQKGDIAEGYSVSREKKESFPLTVTSAQKNPTAFYLCASRQGYGYTFGSGTRLTVV.

The chain combines TRBV27 with TRBJ1-1; D not resolved. The CDR3 contains 13 residues. Germline values: CDR1 MNHEY, CDR2 SMNVEV (reference sequence). The V gene lost 4 bases and the J gene lost 4 bases, with 10 bases spanning the gap. The chain's CDR3 is CASSYSGLTEAFF. The CDR3 DNA is TGTGCCAGCAGTTATTCAGGCCTCACTGAAGCTTTCTTT.

The chain uses TRBV13 and TRBJ2-4; D is ambiguous. This CDR3 is built from 12 residues. CDR1 and CDR2 from the germline V gene are PRHDT and FYEKMQ (reference sequence). With 1 base removed from V and 7 bases from J, the gap between germline ends came to 5 bases. For the CDR3, the DNA is TGTGCCAGCAGCTTAGAATCTAACATTCAGTACTTC. Amino acid sequence: CASSLESNIQYF.

V usage is TRBV7-2 and J usage is TRBJ1-2, with D perhaps matching TRBD1 (5 bases). The CDR3 runs to 14 residues. Germline lookup yields CDR1 SGHTA and CDR2 FQGNSA. The V and J ends lost 2 bases and 8 bases respectively, with 15 bases between them. The CDR3 region is CASSLIFGAGGYTF. CDR3 DNA sequence: TGTGCCAGCAGCTTAATATTTGGGGCGGGAGGCTACACCTTC.

This chain uses TRBV27 with TRBJ2-1; 14 positions match TRBD2. V shed 5 bases, J shed 8 bases, and the junction held 23 bases outside the gene matches. The CDR3 spans 21 residues. In germline, CDR1 is MNHEY, CDR2 SMNVEV (reference sequence). The CDR3: CASSLRPIQGAGTSGSDEQFF. The CDR3 DNA follows: TGTGCCAGCAGTCTTAGACCCATACAGGGTGCGGGGACTAGCGGGAGCGATGAGCAGTTCTTC.

The V and J genes are TRBV5-1 and TRBJ2-5; tentatively, D is TRBD2 (5 bases). The DNA end favors TRBJ2-7, so the J call may be wrong. CDR1 SGHRS and CDR2 YFSETQ come from the germline V gene. The CDR3 covers 17 residues. CDR3 bases: TGCGCCAGCAGCCTCGGGCTCGGCGGGCCCCCCGCCTACGAGCAGTACTTC. Residues: CASSLGLGGPPAYEQYF.

The rearrangement joins TRBV5-1 to TRBJ2-7; 12 bases fit TRBD2. This CDR3 contains 15 residues. The ends lost 0 bases at V and 4 bases at J; junction bases unmatched: 2. Germline V gives CDR1 SGHRS, CDR2 YFSETQ. In DNA, the CDR3 is TGCGCCAGCAGCTTGGCTAGCGGGGGGGTTTACGAGCAGTACTTC. Its protein product is CASSLASGGVYEQYF.

The V call is TRBV20-1, the J call TRBJ2-7; D unresolved. The CDR3 contains 11 residues. The germline V and J ends were trimmed by 6 bases and 3 bases, with 9 bases remaining between them. CDR1 and CDR2 from the germline V gene are DFQATT and SNEGSKA (reference sequence). For the CDR3, the DNA is TGCAGTGCAAATCTAGTCTACGAGCAGTACTTC. Its translation is CSANLVYEQYF.

There are a few counts of this clone. The chain joins TRBV18 to TRBJ1-4; no clear D. The CDR3 length is 14 residues. The V end was cut by 1 base, the J end by 3 bases, with 6 bases between. The germline CDR1 and CDR2 sequences are KGHSH and LQKENI. The CDR3 sequence: CASSPRGANEKLFF. The CDR3 nucleotides read TGTGCCAGCTCACCACGGGGAGCTAATGAAAAACTGTTTTTT.

The chain recombines TRBV19 with TRBJ2-7, with TRBD1 matching 7 bases. V dropped 5 bases and J dropped 0; count of bases not matched to a gene: 4. The CDR3 loop spans 14 amino acids. From germline, CDR1 is LNHDA and CDR2 SQIVND (reference sequence). The CDR3 DNA is TGTGCCAGTAGTGCGAGGGACAGCTCCTACGAGCAGTACTTC. This sequence encodes CASSARDSSYEQYF.

The J gene is TRBJ2-1, the V gene TRBV2, with TRBD1 matching 8 bases. Germline CDR1 reads SNHLY; CDR2 reads FYNNEI. This CDR3 region has 18 residues. The V gene end was trimmed by 1 base and the J gene end by 6 bases; junction bases not matched to a gene: 14. The CDR3 loop is CASSEGVGTGLKTNEQFF. The CDR3 coding sequence is TGTGCCAGCAGTGAAGGGGTGGGGACAGGACTCAAGACCAATGAGCAGTTCTTC.